The entry below describes one TCR beta chain. The data were obtained in a study of blood T cell repertoires in COVID-19. V gave up 5 bases and J gave up 5 bases; unmatched junction bases: 9. In germline, CDR1 is MNHEY, CDR2 SVGEGT. This CDR3 comprises 16 residues. The assay was immunoSEQ multiplex PCR, and TCRdb's table has in-frame clones only and misses some. The repertoire holds approximately 110,000 clones, with 85% to 90% as singletons. Sequencing was performed on peripheral blood. This receptor was taken from a woman aged 45-65 years with acute or convalescent COVID-19. This chain links TRBV6-2 or TRBV6-3 with TRBJ2-1; 10 bases map to TRBD2. CDR3 DNA sequence: TGTGCCAGCAGTACGGGACTAGCGCGTACTCACAATGAGCAGTTCTTC. This gives the protein CASSTGLARTHNEQFF.